Given below is one T cell receptor (beta chain) in context. Its antigen is unknown. This sample was taken from a study of vaccination effects on CD4 cells after COVID-19. At the level of the study: The participants, recipients of two vaccine doses, got either BNT162b2 or mRNA-1273. Study outcomes and limitations: Researchers reported few convalescent patients and no early post-infection timepoints in the study.

Using viral peptide pools, the ViraFEST assay grew out antigen-specific CD4+ T cells prior to sequencing. Having been cultured for roughly 10 days, the cells underwent CD4+ T cell isolation. Absence of prior SARS-CoV-2 infection characterized the vaccine recipients, who showed negative nucleocapsid antibodies. Repertoires were generated with immunoSEQ multiplex PCR, while TCRdb's copy carries only in-frame clones and drops some. This table holds 52,000 or so clones, about two thirds found once. CDR1 and CDR2 (germline): SGHDT, YYEEEE. V lost 4 bases, J lost 4 bases, and 9 bases lay in between. This CDR3 spans 13 amino acids.

The source was CD4+ T cells from PBMCs cultured with SARS-CoV-2 spike peptides, collected before COVID-19 vaccination. This receptor was obtained from a human donor who received a COVID-19 vaccine. The chain uses TRBV5-6 and TRBJ1-5, with D hard to call. In DNA, the CDR3 is TGTGCCAGCAGCGGGAGACCTAATCAGCCCCAGCATTTT. Protein sequence: CASSGRPNQPQHF.